Presented here are 8 T cell receptor beta chains from one specimen sequenced in a study of shared clonotypes between healthy human individuals. Produced via immunoSEQ multiplex PCR; TCRdb's table is partial and in-frame only. The profile shows over a million clones, over 95% of them singletons. The sequencing input was naive CD4+ T cells sorted from blood. Regarding subset: CD45RA+ positively selected. These TCRs come from a man under 40 in good health.

The chain is built from TRBV29-1 and TRBJ2-2; a possible D gene is TRBD2 (5 bases). Per germline, CDR1 SQVTM and CDR2 ANQGSEA. Trimming left V 0 bases short and J 3 bases short, with 11 bases between. CDR3 length: 15 amino acids. CDR3 sequence reads: CSVEEEGRYTGELFF. As DNA, the CDR3 is TGCAGCGTTGAAGAAGAGGGTCGTTACACCGGGGAGCTGTTTTTT.

The chain is built from TRBV19 and TRBJ2-3; TRBD2 matches 11 bases. V trimming: 5 bases; J trimming: 10 bases; junction bases outside the gene matches: 14. The germline CDR1 and CDR2 sequences are LNHDA and SQIVND (reference sequence). The CDR3 loop spans 16 amino acids. DNA of the CDR3: TGTGCCAGTAGTGCCACTAGCGGGAGCCTCGGGGGACCGCAGTATTTT. It yields the protein CASSATSGSLGGPQYF.

This chain uses TRBV29-1 with TRBJ2-1; 8 bases agree with TRBD2. Germline V gene sequence: CDR1 SQVTM, CDR2 ANQGSEA. The length of the CDR3 is 13 residues. CDR3 region: CSTRLALLNEQFF. The CDR3 bases are TGCAGTACCAGACTAGCGCTATTGAATGAGCAGTTCTTC.

The chain uses TRBV7-8 and TRBJ2-1; TRBD2 aligns across 14 bases. V lost 4 bases, J lost 10 bases, and 9 bases stayed unmatched. The germline CDR1 and CDR2 sequences are SGHVS and FQNEAQ. The CDR3 consists of 16 residues. The CDR3 loop is CASSSPGTSGREEQFF. CDR3 DNA sequence: TGTGCCAGCAGCTCCCCCGGGACTAGCGGGAGAGAAGAGCAGTTCTTC.

The chain joins TRBV10-2 to TRBJ2-7; 11 bases map to TRBD1. This CDR3 has 16 amino acids. Trimming removed 3 bases from V and 3 bases from J; junction bases left unmatched: 7. Germline V gene data show CDR1 as WSHSY and CDR2 as SAAADI. CDR3: CASSDPDRGLRYEQYF. The CDR3 DNA reads as TGCGCCAGCAGTGACCCGGACAGGGGGCTTCGCTACGAGCAGTACTTC.

The J gene is TRBJ2-1, the V gene TRBV7-3; 12 nucleotides align to TRBD2. Trimming at V came to 3 bases and at J to 10 bases, leaving 16 bases not matched to a gene. This CDR3 comprises 18 residues. In germline, CDR1 is SGHTA, CDR2 FQGTGA. CDR3 nucleotide sequence: TGTGCCAGCAGCTTGAGGGTAATGAGACTAGCGGGAGTGGGGGAGCAGTTCTTC. Protein: CASSLRVMRLAGVGEQFF.

The chain couples TRBV27 to TRBJ1-4, with 10 bases aligning to TRBD1. Germline V CDR1 and CDR2: MNHEY, SMNVEV (reference sequence). The CDR3 consists of 16 residues. Trimming took 3 bases from V and 1 from J; bases not matched to a gene: 2. CDR3 sequence reads: CASSFGTGETNEKLFF. CDR3 DNA sequence: TGTGCCAGCAGTTTCGGGACAGGGGAAACTAATGAAAAACTGTTTTTT.

The gene calls are TRBV7-9 and TRBJ2-7, with 9 nucleotides matching TRBD1. CDR3 length: 15 residues. CDR1 and CDR2 from the germline V gene are SEHNR and FQNEAQ (reference sequence). Unmatched junction bases numbered 11, after V lost 5 bases and J lost 6 bases. CDR3 sequence: CASSLRTGESAEQYF. CDR3 sequence (DNA): TGTGCCAGCAGCCTACGGACAGGGGAAAGCGCCGAGCAGTACTTC. Complete variable domain (other parts from reference TRBV7-9 and TRBJ2-7): DTGVSQNPRHKITKRGQNVTFRCDPISEHNRLYWYRQTLGQGPEFLTYFQNEAQLEKSRLLSDRFSAERPKGSFSTLEIQRTEQGDSAMYLCASSLRTGESAEQYFGPGTRLTVT.